This TCR beta chain was identified in a study of identical twins. TCRdb called the 5' RACE reads again in MiXCR, with one record for every CDR3 protein. The table shows roughly 190,000 distinct CDR3 sequences, with about 16% occurring only once. The CDR3 spans 13 residues. In germline, CDR1 is SEHNR, CDR2 FQNEAQ (reference sequence). Trimming stripped 5 bases from V and 4 bases from J, with 8 bases between. This clonotype was seen only a few times. These data were likewise used in another study, on T cells expressing NK-cell markers.

The receptor's source is a woman under 30 in good health. The chain uses TRBV7-9 and TRBJ2-2; the D is unclear. The material sequenced was CD8+ T cells sorted from blood. In DNA, the CDR3 is TGTGCCAGCAGCGCCGTGGGCACCGGGGAGCTGTTTTTT. Amino acids: CASSAVGTGELFF.